This T cell receptor (beta chain) was captured by sequencing in a study of technical replicates of blood from a handful of donors. Germline CDR1 and CDR2: SEHNR and FQNEAQ (reference sequence). There are 17 residues in the CDR3. V lost 4 bases and J lost 1, with 16 bases in between. Libraries were prepared by immunoSEQ multiplex PCR; TCRdb keeps only in-frame clonotypes and omits some of them. The sample records roughly 50,000 clones, nearly 95% being singletons. The chain couples TRBV7-9 to TRBJ2-2, with D tentatively TRBD2 (5 bases). Sequenced: PBMCs. The receptor was derived from a human donor in good health. Some clones in this sample may be carry-over from other donors' samples. CDR3 sequence (DNA): TGTGCCAGCAGCTCAGCGCGGGCAGGCAGGAACACCGGGGAGCTGTTTTTT. Its translation is CASSSARAGRNTGELFF. Filled out from reference TRBV7-9 and TRBJ2-2, the complete variable domain reads DTGVSQNPRHKITKRGQNVTFRCDPISEHNRLYWYRQTLGQGPEFLTYFQNEAQLEKSRLLSDRFSAERPKGSFSTLEIQRTEQGDSAMYLCASSSARAGRNTGELFFGEGSRLTVL.